The 21 T cell receptor beta chains below all came from one sample that was sequenced in a study of blood T cell repertoires in COVID-19. This table comes from immunoSEQ multiplex PCR, and its TCRdb copy is limited to in-frame clones, with some not included. The top ten clones hold 2.5% to 3.5% of a sample with roughly 140,000 clones, around 91% of them seen once. Sequencing was performed on peripheral blood. The receptor set was obtained from an older woman with active COVID-19.

CDR3 sequence (DNA): TGTGCCAGCAGCCCGCCGGGACTAGCGGGGGCCGGGGAGCTGTTTTTT. The encoded protein is CASSPPGLAGAGELFF. The chain is built from TRBV7-2 and TRBJ2-2; TRBD2 aligns across 14 bases. The CDR3 covers 16 residues. Germline CDR1 is SGHTA and CDR2 is FQGNSA. The V segment lost 5 bases and the J segment 6 bases; nucleotides outside the gene matches: 5. The full variable domain, in which reference TRBV7-2 and TRBJ2-2 provide the parts outside the CDR3, is GAGVSQSPSNKVTEKGKDVELRCDPISGHTALYWYRQSLGQGLEFLIYFQGNSAPDKSGLPSDRFSAERTGGSVSTLTIQRTQQEDSAVYLCASSPPGLAGAGELFFGEGSRLTVL.

The rearrangement joins TRBV28 to TRBJ2-5; weak D call: TRBD2 (6 bases). Germline values: CDR1 MDHEN, CDR2 SYDVKM. The CDR3 has 15 amino acids. V shed 6 bases and J shed 2 bases, with 16 bases lying between them. CDR3 nucleotides: TGTGCCAGCAGCCCTCAAAGGGCGGGGCAAGAGACCCAGTACTTC. It encodes CASSPQRAGQETQYF. Supplemented by reference TRBV28 and TRBJ2-5, the full variable domain reads DVKVTQSSRYLVKRTGEKVFLECVQDMDHENMFWYRQDPGLGLRLIYFSYDVKMKEKGDIPEGYSVSREKKERFSLILESASTNQTSMYLCASSPQRAGQETQYFGPGTRLLVL.

The V and J genes are TRBV7-6 and TRBJ2-5; 11 bases are shared with TRBD2. V lost 1 base and J lost 3; bases outside the gene matches: 4. The CDR3 totals 16 residues. Germline V gives CDR1 SGHVS, CDR2 FNYEAQ. The CDR3 coding sequence is TGTGCCAGCAGCTTAGAGGCGACTAGCGGGAAAGAGACCCAGTACTTC. The encoded protein is CASSLEATSGKETQYF.

CDR3 bases: TGTGCCAGCAGCCAGGGGGCGAGGCAGCCCCAGCATTTT. Its translation: CASSQGARQPQHF. The chain employs TRBV6-6 and TRBJ1-5; 8 bases fit TRBD1. The CDR3 runs to 13 residues. V shed 6 bases and J 7 bases; nucleotides not matched to a gene: 5. The germline V gene has CDR1 MNHNY and CDR2 SVGAGI (reference sequence).

V gene TRBV10-3 combines with J gene TRBJ1-2; D is uncertain. V was pared by 4 bases and J by 1 base, with 10 bases between. The length of the CDR3 is 14 residues. The germline gives CDR1 ENHRY, CDR2 SYGVKD. CDR3 sequence reads: CAISGIRNNYGYTF. The CDR3 region has the DNA TGTGCCATCAGTGGAATCAGGAATAACTATGGCTACACCTTC.

The chain employs TRBV24-1 and TRBJ2-3; TRBD1 matches 10 bases. This CDR3 spans 15 amino acids. The V gene's germline CDR1 is KGHDR and CDR2 SFDVKD. Trimming at V came to 4 bases and at J to 3 bases, leaving 3 bases not matched to a gene. CDR3: CATSERTGGTDTQYF. For the CDR3, the DNA is TGTGCCACCAGTGAAAGGACAGGGGGTACAGATACGCAGTATTTT.

The count of this clone is one. This chain links TRBV7-2 with TRBJ2-5; maybe TRBD2 (7 bases). Looked up from germline, CDR1 is SGHTA and CDR2 is FQGNSA. Trimming pared 2 bases from V and 7 bases from J, leaving 14 bases between. This CDR3 is 14 amino acids long. The CDR3 region is CASSLTGGPGTQYF. The CDR3 DNA is TGTGCCAGCAGCTTAACGGGGGGCCCGGGGACCCAGTACTTC.

This chain's CDR3 is CASSPQSSYEQYF. In DNA form, the CDR3 reads TGTGCCAGCAGTCCACAGTCCTCCTACGAGCAGTACTTC. The chain joins TRBV6-5 to TRBJ2-7; D gene unclear. Germline CDR1 and CDR2: MNHEY and SVGAGI. The CDR3 contains 13 residues. V gave up 5 bases and J gave up 0 bases, with 8 bases separating them.

This sequence joins TRBV11-2 and TRBJ1-2; 9 bases agree with TRBD1. This CDR3 spans 15 amino acids. Germline V lookup: CDR1 SGHAT, CDR2 FQNNGV. V shed 3 bases and J 4 bases; nucleotides not matched to a gene: 6. The CDR3 is CASSLAGQGFYGYTF. CDR3 in DNA: TGTGCCAGCAGCTTGGCGGGACAGGGCTTCTATGGCTACACCTTC. Combining the CDR3 with reference TRBV11-2 and TRBJ1-2 gives the whole variable domain EAGVAQSPRYKIIEKRQSVAFWCNPISGHATLYWYQQILGQGPKLLIQFQNNGVVDDSQLPKDRFSAERLKGVDSTLKIQPAKLEDSAVYLCASSLAGQGFYGYTFGSGTRLTVV.

The genes are TRBV10-2 and TRBJ1-5, with 9 bases fitting TRBD1. Trimming removed 4 bases from V and 5 bases from J; junction bases left unmatched: 9. The CDR3 covers 16 residues. Germline assignment: CDR1 WSHSY and CDR2 SAAADI. The CDR3 sequence is CASSGLRRQGDQPQHF. The CDR3 nucleotides are TGCGCCAGCAGTGGACTGCGAAGACAGGGGGATCAGCCCCAGCATTTT.

The chain joins TRBV5-5 to TRBJ1-1, with D possibly TRBD1 on 5 matching bases. Deletions cut 0 bases from V and 1 base from J, with 10 bases between. Germline V gives CDR1 SGHKS, CDR2 YYEKEE (reference sequence). The CDR3 contains 15 residues. CDR3 sequence reads: CASSLVGGENTEAFF. In DNA, the CDR3 is TGTGCCAGCAGCTTGGTCGGGGGGGAGAACACTGAAGCTTTCTTT.

The chain carries TRBV14 and TRBJ2-1, with 7 bases aligning to TRBD2. Germline V gene sequence: CDR1 SGHDN, CDR2 FVKESK. After removal of 0 bases from V and 6 bases from J, the junction contained 8 bases not matched to a gene. The CDR3 totals 16 residues. The CDR3 protein is CASSQDWDYWGNEQFF. CDR3 nucleotides: TGTGCCAGCAGCCAAGATTGGGACTATTGGGGCAATGAGCAGTTCTTC.

The rearrangement joins TRBV28 to TRBJ2-7, with a weak D call TRBD2 (5 bases). The CDR3 extends over 18 amino acids. V gave up 2 bases and J gave up 0 bases, with 20 bases separating them. The germline gives CDR1 MDHEN, CDR2 SYDVKM. CDR3 nucleotide sequence: TGTGCCAGCAGTTTAACGGCAGCGGACTCCCCAAGCTCCTACGAGCAGTACTTC. Amino acid sequence: CASSLTAADSPSSYEQYF.

Only one count was recorded for this clone. The chain has TRBV6-5 and TRBJ1-1; D perhaps matches TRBD1 (6 bases). Between the trimmed V and J ends, which lost 2 bases and 3 bases, there was a span of 13 bases. The germline gives CDR1 MNHEY, CDR2 SVGAGI. The CDR3 runs to 15 residues. The CDR3 sequence is CASSYGGGQDTEAFF. CDR3 nucleotide sequence: TGTGCCAGCAGTTACGGGGGGGGCCAAGACACTGAAGCTTTCTTT.

The chain recombines TRBV6-2 or TRBV6-3 with TRBJ1-2; a weak D match, TRBD1 (5 bases). Germline CDR1 and CDR2: MNHEY and SVGEGT. Trimming cost V 5 bases and J 8 bases, with 9 bases left between them. This CDR3 spans 11 amino acids. The CDR3 nucleotides are TGTGCCAGCAGTGGGGCTCGAGGCTACACCTTC. Translating gives CASSGARGYTF.

A word on this clone: Its ends do not fully match the called genes, so a read error is possible. For the CDR3, the DNA is TGTGCCACCAGCTTAAGGACAGCCTCTGGAAACACCATATATTTT. Protein product: CATSLRTASGNTIYF. The chain employs TRBV13 and TRBJ1-3, with TRBD1 as a possible D gene (6 bases). The germline V gene has CDR1 PRHDT and CDR2 FYEKMQ (reference sequence). The CDR3 has 15 residues.

The CDR3 reads CATSRLGGTSDEQYF. The CDR3 nucleotides are TGTGCCACCAGCAGATTAGGGGGGACTAGTGACGAGCAGTACTTC. The chain carries TRBV15 and TRBJ2-7, with TRBD2 matching over 8 bases. CDR3 length: 15 amino acids. Trimming cost V 2 bases and J 5 bases; bases outside gene matches: 8. The germline CDR1 and CDR2 sequences are LNHNV and YYDKDF (reference sequence).

V and J are TRBV15 and TRBJ1-3; D gene ambiguous. V lost 0 bases and J lost 0, with 9 bases in between. This CDR3 is built from 16 residues. From germline, CDR1 is LNHNV and CDR2 YYDKDF (reference sequence). This CDR3 reads CATSRDRLSSGNTIYF. The CDR3 nucleotides are TGTGCCACCAGCAGAGATCGCCTGAGCTCTGGAAACACCATATATTTT.

The chain employs TRBV18 and TRBJ2-1; D gene ambiguous. V lost 3 bases and J 8 bases, leaving 11 bases between the germline ends. Germline loops: CDR1 KGHSH, CDR2 LQKENI. The CDR3 is 13 amino acids. In DNA, the CDR3 is TGTGCCAGCTCACCTCAAGAGCGCTATGAGCAGTTCTTC. Encoded protein: CASSPQERYEQFF.

The V call is TRBV18, the J call TRBJ2-4, with no clear D. The CDR3 extends over 14 amino acids. Germline V gene lookup returns CDR1 KGHSH and CDR2 LQKENI. V was trimmed by 3 bases and J by 2 bases, leaving 8 bases between them. CDR3 sequence reads: CASSPQASKNIQYF. DNA of the CDR3: TGTGCCAGCTCACCCCAGGCGTCCAAAAACATTCAGTACTTC.

The V call is TRBV5-1, the J call TRBJ2-1, with TRBD2 identical over 9 bases. The length of the CDR3 is 13 residues. Germline assignment: CDR1 SGHRS and CDR2 YFSETQ. Unmatched junction bases numbered 2, after V lost 5 bases and J lost 5 bases. The CDR3 bases are TGCGCCAGCAGGTGGACTAGCGACAATGAGCAGTTCTTC. Protein sequence: CASRWTSDNEQFF.